These 26 T cell receptor beta chains were all obtained from the same sample, sequenced in a study of CD8+CD57+ T cells in acquired aplastic anemia (dated by TCRdb to between 2017 and 2018). Flow cytometry had shown CD8+CD57+ cell expansion in the patients selected for sequencing. Sequencer: Illumina HiSeq 2000. TCR beta VDJ combination and CDR3 sequence profiling used genomic DNA as the template. The public reads were quality trimmed at Q25 with fastp and then assembled into clones with MiXCR by TCRdb, keeping productive beta chains. Entries that share a CDR3 protein sequence are merged under the most common genes and DNA. The sample includes about 98,000 distinct CDR3 sequences, with roughly 70% observed a single time. The ten top clones hold approximately 60% of the sample. Sample: sorted CD4+, CD8+, or CD8+CD57+ T cells (not recorded which) from PBMCs. Receptors originate from a human donor with aplastic anemia.

The chain couples TRBV10-2 to TRBJ2-7; D is unresolved. Deletions cut 6 bases from V and 4 bases from J, with 16 bases between. The CDR3 is made up of 14 amino acids. From germline, CDR1 is WSHSY and CDR2 SAAADI. CDR3 DNA sequence: TGCGCCAGCAGCCCTCCTGACTCTGGGTACGAGCAGTACTTC. It yields the protein CASSPPDSGYEQYF.

The CDR3 protein is CATSEGPGNTIYF. The CDR3 DNA is TGTGCCACCTCGGAGGGCCCTGGAAACACCATATATTTT. J is TRBJ1-3 and V is TRBV7-3; D is ambiguous. The V gene's germline CDR1 is SGHTA and CDR2 FQGTGA. CDR3 size: 13 residues. V lost 10 bases and J lost 2, with 12 bases in between. Variable domain in full (rest from reference TRBV7-3 and TRBJ1-3): GAGVSQTPSNKVTEKGKYVELRCDPISGHTALYWYRQSLGQGPEFLIYFQGTGAADDSGLPNDRFFAVRPEGSVSTLKIQRTERGDSAVYLCATSEGPGNTIYFGEGSWLTVV.

There are a few counts of this clonotype. The rearrangement joins TRBV20-1 to TRBJ2-5, with 7 bases identical to TRBD2. The length of the CDR3 is 12 residues. Looked up from germline, CDR1 is DFQATT and CDR2 is SNEGSKA (reference sequence). DNA of the CDR3: TGCAGCGCCCCCGGGGGGCAAGAGACCCAGTACTTC. It translates to CSAPGGQETQYF.

The V gene is TRBV4-1, the J gene TRBJ1-4, with TRBD1 as a possible D gene (6 bases). There are 13 residues in the CDR3. Germline CDR1 and CDR2: MGHRA and YSYEKL. The ends were cut back, 4 bases at V and 13 bases at J, with 16 bases in the middle. The CDR3 DNA reads as TGCGCCAGCAGCCCCAGGGACACATTAGGACTGTTTTTT. The encoded protein is CASSPRDTLGLFF.

The chain uses TRBV7-8 and TRBJ2-1; tentative D call: TRBD2 (5 bases). Per germline, CDR1 SGHVS and CDR2 FQNEAQ. The V gene lost 0 bases and the J gene lost 6 bases, with 6 bases spanning the gap. The CDR3 extends over 13 amino acids. CDR3 sequence reads: CASSLAAGNEQFF. The DNA of the CDR3 is TGTGCCAGCAGCTTAGCGGCGGGCAATGAGCAGTTCTTC.

The CDR3 DNA sequence: TGTGCCAGTAGGACAGGAGGCAATCAGCCCCAGCATTTT. It codes for CASRTGGNQPQHF. The chain has TRBV19 and TRBJ1-5, with a weak D call TRBD1 (6 bases). This CDR3 has 13 residues. Germline V gene sequence: CDR1 LNHDA, CDR2 SQIVND (reference sequence). V was shortened by 6 bases and J by 2 bases, with 8 bases between the two germline ends.

The rearrangement links TRBV15 to TRBJ1-4, with D possibly matching TRBD1 (6 bases). V dropped 1 base and J dropped 8 bases, with 14 bases sitting between them. The CDR3 contains 15 residues. CDR1 is LNHNV and CDR2 is YYDKDF in the germline V gene (reference sequence). The chain's CDR3 is CATSRARGAGEKLFF. The CDR3, as DNA: TGTGCCACCAGCAGAGCTCGGGGGGCAGGAGAAAAACTGTTTTTT. The full variable domain, in which reference TRBV15 and TRBJ1-4 provide the parts outside the CDR3, is DAMVIQNPRYQVTQFGKPVTLSCSQTLNHNVMYWYQQKSSQAPKLLFHYYDKDFNNEADTPDNFQSRRPNTSFCFLDIRSPGLGDTAMYLCATSRARGAGEKLFFGSGTQLSVL.

The chain has TRBV15 and TRBJ2-3, with D unresolved. The V end was cut by 4 bases, the J end by 4 bases, with 12 bases between. The germline gives CDR1 LNHNV, CDR2 YYDKDF (reference sequence). The CDR3 has 14 residues. The CDR3, as DNA: TGTGCCACCAGCAACGACAACGCGGCAGATACGCAGTATTTT. This sequence encodes CATSNDNAADTQYF.

As to this clonotype: This CDR3 is missing its conserved last phenylalanine or tryptophan, likely due to a read error. It is unclear where the CDR3 begins or ends on the DNA, so no DNA is shown, and the CDR3 is as TCRdb lists it. The gene calls are TRBV24-1 and TRBJ1-3; the DNA was not used to check the table's D call, TRBD1. Per germline, CDR1 KGHDR and CDR2 SFDVKD. The CDR3 length equals 11 residues, ends included. The CDR3 is CATSDPAGTDQ.

This clonotype occurred a few times. The chain couples TRBV20-1 to TRBJ2-5; weak D call: TRBD1 (6 bases). Germline CDR1 is DFQATT and CDR2 is SNEGSKA (reference sequence). Trimming cost V 7 bases and J 3 bases, with 12 bases left between them. The CDR3 extends over 12 amino acids. In DNA form, the CDR3 reads TGCAGTGTCCCAAGGACAGAAGAGACCCAGTACTTC. It codes for CSVPRTEETQYF.

The chain carries TRBV9 and TRBJ2-3; 9 nucleotides line up with TRBD2. J was trimmed by 6 bases and V by 0 bases; bases with no gene match: 5. This CDR3 has 15 residues. CDR1 and CDR2 from the germline V gene are SGDLS and YYNGEE. CDR3 protein: CASSVVGTSYDTQYF. The CDR3 nucleotides read TGTGCCAGCAGCGTAGTTGGGACTAGCTATGATACGCAGTATTTT.

A single count supports this clonotype. The chain joins TRBV20-1 to TRBJ2-1; 11 positions match TRBD2. J gave up 9 bases and V 3 bases, and 7 bases lay outside the gene matches. Germline V CDR1 and CDR2: DFQATT, SNEGSKA (reference sequence). CDR3 length equals 14 residues. CDR3 loop: CSASFLAGGVEQFF. CDR3 bases: TGCAGTGCTAGTTTTCTAGCGGGGGGTGTTGAGCAGTTCTTC.

This clonotype was seen a few times. The chain uses TRBV29-1 and TRBJ2-7; D is ambiguous. CDR1 is SQVTM and CDR2 is ANQGSEA in the germline V gene. Trimming cost V 6 bases and J 1 base, with 13 bases left between them. The CDR3 is 13 amino acids. CDR3 DNA: TGCAGCGTGGTTTTGGAAGTGTCCTACGAGCAGTACTTC. The encoded protein is CSVVLEVSYEQYF.

The genes are TRBV25-1 and TRBJ2-3; D is perhaps TRBD1 (5 bases). This CDR3 has 16 amino acids. V lost 2 bases and J lost 2, with 14 bases in between. Looked up from germline, CDR1 is MGHDK and CDR2 is SYGVNS. The CDR3 region has the DNA TGTGCCAGCAGTGAAACCTTGCAGGGCATCACAGATACGCAGTATTTT. Its protein is CASSETLQGITDTQYF. Filled out from reference TRBV25-1 and TRBJ2-3, the complete variable domain reads EADIYQTPRYLVIGTGKKITLECSQTMGHDKMYWYQQDPGMELHLIHYSYGVNSTEKGDLSSESTVSRIRTEHFPLTLESARPSHTSQYLCASSETLQGITDTQYFGPGTRLTVL.

This chain uses TRBV7-8 with TRBJ2-3; 8 nucleotides match TRBD1. The CDR3 runs to 16 residues. Trimming removed 4 bases from V and 3 bases from J; junction bases left unmatched: 9. Germline values: CDR1 SGHVS, CDR2 FQNEAQ. The CDR3 bases are TGTGCCAGCAGCTCTGAACCGGGACAGGCTACAGATACGCAGTATTTT. Residues: CASSSEPGQATDTQYF.

The V gene is TRBV9, the J gene TRBJ2-7, with 12 positions matching TRBD1. This CDR3 has 15 amino acids. The J segment lost 2 bases and the V segment lost 3 bases, leaving 3 bases of the junction unmatched. Germline CDR1 and CDR2: SGDLS and YYNGEE. The chain's CDR3 is CASSAGTGGAYEQYF. CDR3 sequence (DNA): TGTGCCAGCAGCGCAGGGACAGGGGGCGCCTACGAGCAGTACTTC.

In this sample, this clonotype turned up a few times. The CDR3 DNA follows: TGTGCCAGCAGCCAAGGAGTGGTCTATGGCTACACCTTC. It yields the protein CASSQGVVYGYTF. The chain is built from TRBV14 and TRBJ1-2; no clear D. The CDR3 runs to 13 residues. The V end lost 1 base, the J end lost 4 bases, and 7 bases lay between the germline ends. The V gene's germline CDR1 is SGHDN and CDR2 FVKESK.

The CDR3 sequence: CSVEMWGEGRVEKLFF. CDR3 bases: TGCAGCGTTGAAATGTGGGGGGAAGGCAGAGTCGAAAAACTGTTTTTT. V and J are TRBV29-1 and TRBJ1-4, with D possibly matching TRBD1 (5 bases). V lost 2 bases and J lost 8, with 21 bases in between. The germline V gene has CDR1 SQVTM and CDR2 ANQGSEA. The CDR3 has 16 residues. Full variable domain (missing parts from reference TRBV29-1 and TRBJ1-4): SAVISQKPSRDICQRGTSLTIQCQVDSQVTMMFWYRQQPGQSLTLIATANQGSEATYESGFVIDKFPISRPNLTFSTLTVSNMSPEDSSIYLCSVEMWGEGRVEKLFFGSGTQLSVL.

This chain uses TRBV7-2 with TRBJ2-3; TRBD2 is a possible D gene (5 bases). The CDR3 loop spans 14 amino acids. The germline CDR1 and CDR2 sequences are SGHTA and FQGNSA. V lost 2 bases, J lost 2 bases, and 8 bases lay in between. For the CDR3, the DNA is TGTGCCAGCAGCTTATCGCTAGCCACAGATACGCAGTATTTT. It yields the protein CASSLSLATDTQYF.

The rearrangement joins TRBV10-3 to TRBJ1-2; tentatively, D is TRBD1 (5 bases). Germline V gives CDR1 ENHRY, CDR2 SYGVKD. V was trimmed by 0 bases and J by 4 bases, leaving 12 bases between them. The length of the CDR3 is 15 residues. The CDR3 DNA reads TGTGCCATCAGTGAGTCAGTTGGGGACCCCTATGGCTACACCTTC. It yields the protein CAISESVGDPYGYTF.

The gene calls are TRBV11-1 and TRBJ2-1, with D perhaps being TRBD1 or TRBD2 (5 bases each). CDR3 length equals 16 residues. The V end was cut by 5 bases, the J end by 4 bases, with 18 bases between. CDR1 SGHAT and CDR2 FQDESV come from the germline V gene (reference sequence). The CDR3 DNA is TGTGCCAGCAGCCCAAGTGGGGGAGAAACATACAATGAGCAGTTCTTC. It yields the protein CASSPSGGETYNEQFF.

V and J are TRBV15 and TRBJ2-3; D is ambiguous. The V gene lost 1 base and the J gene lost 0 bases, with 14 bases spanning the gap. This CDR3 spans 17 amino acids. In germline, CDR1 is LNHNV, CDR2 YYDKDF (reference sequence). The CDR3 DNA reads TGTGCCACCAGCAGAGGTGCCAGGAGCGCTAGCACAGATACGCAGTATTTT. Translation: CATSRGARSASTDTQYF. Full variable domain (missing parts from reference TRBV15 and TRBJ2-3): DAMVIQNPRYQVTQFGKPVTLSCSQTLNHNVMYWYQQKSSQAPKLLFHYYDKDFNNEADTPDNFQSRRPNTSFCFLDIRSPGLGDTAMYLCATSRGARSASTDTQYFGPGTRLTVL.

The rearrangement links TRBV5-1 to TRBJ1-2, with 9 positions matching TRBD1. The trim removed 3 bases at V and 8 bases at J, leaving 5 bases unmatched. The CDR3 covers 13 residues. Per the germline V gene, CDR1 is SGHRS and CDR2 is YFSETQ. The CDR3 region is CASSWTGEEGYTF. CDR3 coding DNA: TGCGCCAGCAGCTGGACAGGGGAGGAGGGCTACACCTTC.

The chain recombines TRBV10-3 with TRBJ1-6; 7 nucleotides line up with TRBD1. Germline CDR1 and CDR2: ENHRY and SYGVKD. The V and J ends lost 4 bases and 6 bases, in that order; junction bases with no gene match: 6. This CDR3 is built from 15 residues. CDR3 sequence: CAISGTGPVNSPLHF. The CDR3 nucleotides are TGTGCCATCAGTGGGACAGGACCCGTTAATTCACCCCTCCACTTT.

This rearrangement joins TRBV10-2 to TRBJ2-3; D tentatively reads TRBD1 or TRBD2 (6 bases each). CDR3 length: 17 residues. Trimming stripped 3 bases from V and 2 bases from J, with 18 bases between. CDR1 and CDR2 from the germline V gene are WSHSY and SAAADI. CDR3 loop: CASSDSSGAETTDTQYF. In nucleotides, the CDR3 is TGCGCCAGCAGTGACTCGTCGGGGGCGGAGACCACAGATACGCAGTATTTT.

The chain carries TRBV2 and TRBJ1-5, with TRBD1 identical over 10 bases. V lost 7 bases, J lost 3 bases, and 6 bases stayed unmatched. The CDR3 is 15 amino acids. Germline CDR1 and CDR2: SNHLY and FYNNEI. In nucleotides, the CDR3 is TGTGCCAGCAATGACAGGGGGCTGATCAATCAGCCCCAGCATTTT. Protein sequence: CASNDRGLINQPQHF.